These T cell receptor beta chains were read from a single sample in a study of CD8+CD57+ T cells in acquired aplastic anemia. TCRdb processed the reads anew with MiXCR; each CDR3 protein has one entry. The data show 150,000 to 200,000 distinct CDR3 sequences, with more than 45% seen just once and 0.85% to 1.2% held by the top ten. Sequencing was done on a sample of sorted CD4+, CD8+, or CD8+CD57+ T cells (not recorded which) from PBMCs. The receptors shown here come from a human donor with aplastic anemia. Each CDR3 is given with its conserved first and last residue. Each record gives: clone size, J gene, D gene, V gene, CDR3 DNA, CDR3 protein. D genes are given only for firm matches. Expanded clones get a size class; other rows say once, few or many, or leave the size out.

>few|TRBJ1-6|.|TRBV10-3
TGTGCCATCAGCGCTATAGACAGTGGGTCACCCCTCCACTTT
CAISAIDSGSPLHF
>.|TRBJ1-6|.|TRBV19
TGTGCCAGTAGTTTCCCTCTAGCGGGGGGGCATTCACCCCTCCACTTT
CASSFPLAGGHSPLHF
>.|TRBJ2-7|TRBD1|TRBV25-1
TGTGCCAGCAGTTTTGACAGGGACCTGGGATACGAGCAGTACTTC
CASSFDRDLGYEQYF
>.|TRBJ2-2|.|TRBV29-1
TGCAGCGTTGAACTAGCTTCCGGGGAGCTGTTTTTT
CSVELASGELFF
>many|TRBJ1-1|.|TRBV20-1
TGCAGTGCTAGATCCCTACGTGGGGGGTTGGGCACTGAAGCTTTCTTT
CSARSLRGGLGTEAFF
>many|TRBJ1-2|.|TRBV9
TGTGCCAGCAGCCAAGGAGGGGGCTATGGCTACACCTTC
CASSQGGGYGYTF
>.|TRBJ2-1|TRBD2|TRBV20-1
TGCAGTGCCAGCAGTGTATCTAGCGGGGCCAATGAGCAGTTCTTC
CSASSVSSGANEQFF
>.|TRBJ1-2|.|TRBV15
TGTGCCACCAGCAGAGACCGAAATTTGGGGGACACAGCTAACTATGGCTACACCTTC
CATSRDRNLGDTANYGYTF
>many|TRBJ1-2|.|TRBV12-3/TRBV12-4
TGTGCCAGCAGTCCCCGGGACGGCTATGGCTACACCTTC
CASSPRDGYGYTF
>many|TRBJ1-1|.|TRBV12-3/TRBV12-4
TGTGCCAGCAGCCCAGTTGGGGGAGGGAGGACTGAAGCTTTCTTT
CASSPVGGGRTEAFF
>many|TRBJ1-2|.|TRBV7-9
TGTGCCAGCAGCTTAGTCGGGGGGCCTGACTATGGCTACACCTTC
CASSLVGGPDYGYTF
>.|TRBJ2-5|.|TRBV24-1
TGTGCCACCAGTGATACCGGGACGTTTGAGACCCAGTACTTC
CATSDTGTFETQYF
>many|TRBJ2-5|TRBD2|TRBV7-8
TGTGCCAGCAGCTCGACTAGCGTAGAGACCCAGTACTTC
CASSSTSVETQYF
>many|TRBJ2-1|.|TRBV19
TGTGCCTCTGCCGGGGGCGGCTCCTACAATGAGCAGTTCTTC
CASAGGGSYNEQFF
>.|TRBJ2-3|TRBD2|TRBV20-1
TGCAGTGCTAGTACCCTAGCGGGGGGGCGGGAGACGCAGTATTTT
CSASTLAGGRETQYF
>.|TRBJ2-4|TRBD1|TRBV18
TGTGCCAGCTCACCCACCGGGACAGGGCTCCAAAACATTCAGTACTTC
CASSPTGTGLQNIQYF
>many|TRBJ1-5|.|TRBV9
TGTGCCAGCAGCGTAGGGGATGGTGCGCCCCAGCATTTT
CASSVGDGAPQHF
>.|TRBJ1-6|.|TRBV7-2
TGTGCCAGCAGCTTACTTCGGGACAACGGGTCACCCCTCCACTTT
CASSLLRDNGSPLHF